This T cell receptor (beta chain) stems from a study of post-analysis software for immune sequencing data. Background on the study: Recorded disease courses covered relapsing-remitting, secondary progressive and progressive-relapsing multiple sclerosis. Some patients had no subtype annotation.

Study conclusions and caveats: Several TRBV segments occurring more often in patients than controls included TRBV5-6, TRBV5-1 and TRBV20-1. Controls significantly exceeded multiple sclerosis patients in normalized Chao1 diversity.

Germline V CDR1 and CDR2: LGHNA, YNFKEQ. The CDR3 covers 15 residues. This clonotype was recorded only once. Its cognate antigen is unknown. The TCR beta cDNA libraries carried unique molecular identifiers. Yield was roughly 0.5 million cDNA molecules from roughly 0.93 to 9.6 million T cells. TCRdb re-derived calls from the PCR reads in MiXCR, one entry per CDR3 protein. Here the sample spans almost 700,000 distinct CDR3 sequences, around 64% being singletons. The rearrangement links TRBV4-2 to TRBJ2-1, with D possibly matching TRBD2 (5 bases). The J call is uncertain, as TRBJ2-7 better fits the DNA end. The TCR comes from a girl aged 2-15 years with multiple sclerosis. The sample consisted of blood. The CDR3 reads CASSQGEFSYNEQYF. The CDR3 DNA is TGTGCCAGCAGCCAAGGGGAGTTCTCCTACAATGAGCAGTACTTC.